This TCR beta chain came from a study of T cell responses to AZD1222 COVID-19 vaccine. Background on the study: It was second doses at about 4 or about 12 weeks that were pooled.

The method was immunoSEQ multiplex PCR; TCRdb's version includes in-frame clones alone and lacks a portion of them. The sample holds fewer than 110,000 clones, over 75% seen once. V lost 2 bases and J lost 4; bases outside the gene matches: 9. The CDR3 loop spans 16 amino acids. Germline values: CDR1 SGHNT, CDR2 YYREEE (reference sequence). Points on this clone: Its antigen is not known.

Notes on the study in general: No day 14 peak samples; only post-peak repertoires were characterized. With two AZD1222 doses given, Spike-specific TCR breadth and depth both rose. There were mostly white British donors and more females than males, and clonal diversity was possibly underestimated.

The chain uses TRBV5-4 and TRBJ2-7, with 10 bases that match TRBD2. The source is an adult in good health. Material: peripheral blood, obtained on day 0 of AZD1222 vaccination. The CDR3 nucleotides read TGTGCCAGCAGCTTAGGGGGTCCTAGCGGGAGATACGAGCAGTACTTC. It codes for CASSLGGPSGRYEQYF.